The present T cell receptor (beta chain) was sequenced within a study of response to subunit inactivated influenza vaccine. MiXCR, run by TCRdb on the RT-PCR reads, gives a single entry per CDR3 protein. The repertoire holds hundreds of thousands of distinct CDR3 sequences, with 12% as singletons. Study-level findings and limits: Every seasonal influenza vaccination brings in few new T cells, the authors suggested.

This clonotype has a handful of counts. The antigen is not known. CDR1 is SGHTA and CDR2 is FQGNSA in the germline V gene. This CDR3 is 15 amino acids long. Trimming removed 1 base at V and 2 bases at J, with 11 bases between. The sequence was obtained from a man aged 50 to 60 who received an inactivated influenza vaccine. Material: PBMCs from blood, obtained on the day of vaccination. This chain uses TRBV7-2 with TRBJ1-1, with D uncertain. This chain's CDR3 is CASSLDPGFNTEAFF. The CDR3 coding sequence is TGTGCCAGCAGCTTAGATCCGGGATTCAACACTGAAGCTTTCTTT.